These T cell receptor beta chains were read from a single sample in a study of cytomegalovirus exposure and HLA in healthy donors. Assay used: immunoSEQ multiplex PCR; TCRdb lists only in-frame clones, some missing. The data show fewer than 55,000 clones, with roughly 63% seen just once and 12% held by the top ten. The sample consisted of PBMCs. These receptor sequences come from a man between 60 and 75 years old in good health and CMV-seropositive. Both conserved end residues are part of each CDR3. D genes are given only for firm matches. Clone size is given for some rows only: seen once, a few or many times, or a class if the clone is expanded.

J	size	length	V	D	CDR3	DNA
TRBJ1-2	once	12	TRBV10-3	TRBD1	CASRQGRDGYTF	TGTGCCTCCAGACAGGGAAGAGATGGCTACACCTTC
TRBJ2-1	-	16	TRBV5-6	TRBD2	CASSLELAGAFDEQFF	TGTGCCAGCAGCTTAGAACTAGCGGGAGCCTTCGATGAGCAGTTCTTC
TRBJ2-3	-	16	TRBV14	TRBD2	CASSQGAGEGEDTQYF	TGTGCCAGCAGCCAAGGAGCGGGAGAGGGGGAAGATACGCAGTATTTT
TRBJ2-5	few	10	TRBV30	-	CAWSSETQYF	TGTGCCTGGAGTAGCGAGACCCAGTACTTC
TRBJ1-4	-	17	TRBV30	TRBD1	CAWSSPTGGATNEKLFF	TGTGCCTGGAGTTCGCCGACAGGGGGCGCAACTAATGAAAAACTGTTTTTT
TRBJ2-2	once	14	TRBV10-1	-	CASSESVSTGELFF	TGCGCCAGCAGTGAGTCGGTTAGCACCGGGGAGCTGTTTTTT
TRBJ1-2	-	13	TRBV29-1	TRBD1	CSVKTGGGDGYTF	TGCAGCGTAAAGACAGGGGGAGGGGATGGCTACACCTTC
TRBJ1-2	-	14	TRBV7-9	-	CASSSLGGFYGYTF	TGTGCCAGCAGCTCGTTAGGGGGATTCTATGGCTACACCTTC
TRBJ2-7	few	15	TRBV28	-	CASSFRFAGDYEQYF	TGTGCCAGCAGTTTTAGGTTCGCAGGGGACTACGAGCAGTACTTC
TRBJ2-7	-	14	TRBV2	TRBD1	CASMKTGGLDEQYF	TGTGCCAGCATGAAGACAGGGGGTTTGGACGAGCAGTACTTC
TRBJ2-1	-	17	TRBV7-2	TRBD1	CASSLASGTGGYNEQFF	TGTGCCAGCAGCTTAGCTAGCGGGACAGGGGGTTACAATGAGCAGTTCTTC
TRBJ1-5	-	13	TRBV28	-	CASSLSPTEPQHF	TGTGCCAGCAGTTTGTCCCCGACAGAGCCCCAGCATTTT
TRBJ2-3	-	13	TRBV7-2	-	CAGLRENEDTQYF	TGTGCCGGACTACGGGAGAATGAAGATACGCAGTATTTT
TRBJ2-7	-	13	TRBV7-2	TRBD2	CASSPLAGDEQYF	TGTGCCAGCAGCCCACTAGCGGGGGACGAGCAGTACTTC
TRBJ1-1	-	12	TRBV2	TRBD1	CASRAGQGAAFF	TGTGCCAGCAGGGCCGGACAGGGGGCCGCTTTCTTT
TRBJ2-7	few	14	TRBV30	-	CAWSGGAESYEQYF	TGTGCCTGGAGTGGAGGAGCGGAATCCTACGAGCAGTACTTC
TRBJ2-2	-	15	TRBV7-8	TRBD1	CASSFGQGNTGELFF	TGTGCCAGCAGCTTTGGACAGGGCAACACCGGGGAGCTGTTTTTT
TRBJ1-5	-	14	TRBV7-2	-	CASNRGLSNQPQHF	TGTGCCAGCAATCGCGGTTTGAGCAATCAGCCCCAGCATTTT
TRBJ2-3	-	16	TRBV29-1	TRBD2	CSVGRGGSEDTDTQYF	TGCAGCGTTGGGCGGGGCGGGAGTGAGGACACAGATACGCAGTATTTT
TRBJ1-5	-	18	TRBV19	TRBD1	CASSIEGGTGYSNQPQHF	TGTGCCAGTAGTATAGAAGGAGGGACAGGTTATAGCAATCAGCCCCAGCATTTT
TRBJ1-1	-	13	TRBV7-2	-	CASSDQRDTEAFF	TGTGCCAGCAGCGACCAGCGGGATACTGAAGCTTTCTTT
TRBJ2-3	-	17	TRBV9	TRBD2	CASSVGISGRAADTQYF	TGTGCCAGCAGCGTAGGTATTAGCGGGAGAGCGGCAGATACGCAGTATTTT
TRBJ2-1	few	16	TRBV7-6	-	CASSLASLRGYNEQFF	TGTGCCAGCAGCTTAGCGTCTTTAAGAGGCTACAATGAGCAGTTCTTC
TRBJ2-1	few	15	TRBV10-3	-	CAIKEELRGGNEQFF	TGTGCCATCAAGGAGGAGTTACGAGGTGGCAATGAGCAGTTCTTC
TRBJ2-6	once	19	TRBV4-3	TRBD1	CASSAEGTGQFSGANVLTF	TGCGCCAGCAGCGCAGAAGGGACAGGGCAATTCTCTGGGGCCAACGTCCTGACTTTC
TRBJ2-2	-	15	TRBV30	-	CAWSVGGGTTGELFF	TGTGCCTGGAGTGTCGGGGGAGGCACTACTGGGGAGCTGTTTTTT
TRBJ2-3	-	14	TRBV7-2	-	CASSLGSGTDTQYF	TGTGCCAGCAGCTTAGGTTCAGGCACAGATACGCAGTATTTT
TRBJ1-1	-	16	TRBV5-6	-	CASSLAGLPMNTEAFF	TGTGCCAGCAGCTTGGCGGGACTGCCCATGAACACTGAAGCTTTCTTT
TRBJ1-2	few	14	TRBV7-8	TRBD1	CASSLRTGTDGYTF	TGTGCCAGCAGCTTGAGGACAGGGACGGATGGCTACACCTTC
TRBJ2-3	-	15	TRBV6-6	TRBD2	CASSYLAGERDTQYF	TGTGCCAGCAGTTACTTAGCGGGAGAAAGAGATACGCAGTATTTT
TRBJ2-7	few	14	TRBV18	-	CASSPLQGSYEQYF	TGTGCCAGCTCACCACTACAGGGATCCTACGAGCAGTACTTC
TRBJ1-2	-	13	TRBV5-1	-	CASSLGANYGYTF	TGCGCCAGCAGCTTGGGGGCCAACTATGGCTACACCTTC
TRBJ2-7	-	15	TRBV21-1	-	CASSLPHSGSYEQYF	TGTGCCAGCAGCCTTCCCCATAGCGGGAGCTACGAGCAGTACTTC
TRBJ1-4	-	18	TRBV5-4	TRBD1	CASSYGTGLRSMGEKLFF	TGTGCCAGCAGCTACGGGACAGGGCTTCGATCAATGGGTGAAAAACTGTTTTTT
TRBJ2-7	-	13	TRBV18	-	CASSTDSRDEQYF	TGTGCCAGCTCAACGGACTCCCGCGACGAGCAGTACTTC
TRBJ1-2	-	16	TRBV6-5	-	CASSYDPWATNYGYTF	TGTGCCAGCAGTTACGACCCGTGGGCAACTAACTATGGCTACACCTTC